One and the same sample provided the 32 T cell receptor beta chains below, sequenced in a study of blood T cell repertoires in COVID-19. Generated by immunoSEQ multiplex PCR, the TCRdb table keeps only in-frame clones and is missing some. In the table there are about 150,000 clones, roughly four fifths of which are singletons. Sequencing was done on a sample of PBMCs or T cells enriched from blood (not recorded which). The receptor set was obtained from a woman in her 50s with acute COVID-19.

This clone was recorded once. The rearrangement links TRBV7-9 to TRBJ1-4, with D uncertain. Germline assignment: CDR1 SEHNR and CDR2 FQNEAQ (reference sequence). The CDR3 has 16 residues. The ends were cut back, 6 bases at V and 7 bases at J, with 21 bases in the middle. The CDR3 DNA is TGTGCCAGCAGTGACTCGTCGCGGGCCAGCGGTGAAAAACTGTTTTTT. The encoded protein is CASSDSSRASGEKLFF.

This clone was detected once. The chain is built from TRBV7-8 and TRBJ1-1; TRBD1 matches at 7 bases. CDR1 SGHVS and CDR2 FQNEAQ come from the germline V gene. The CDR3 length is 17 residues. The J segment lost 0 bases and the V segment lost 0 bases, leaving 7 bases of the junction unmatched. CDR3 residues: CASSLARQGRMNTEAFF. CDR3 DNA sequence: TGTGCCAGCAGCTTAGCCCGACAGGGAAGAATGAACACTGAAGCTTTCTTT.

The chain carries TRBV28 and TRBJ1-2; D possibly corresponds to TRBD1 (5 bases). There are 14 residues in the CDR3. Germline CDR1 MDHEN, CDR2 SYDVKM. Trimming shortened V by 2 bases and J by 1 base, and 8 bases separated the two germline ends. CDR3 nucleotide sequence: TGTGCCAGCAGTTTACCAGGGTTTAACTATGGCTACACCTTC. Translated: CASSLPGFNYGYTF.

The rearrangement uses TRBV7-8 and TRBJ2-3, with TRBD1 matching 8 bases. V shed 5 bases, J shed 2 bases, and the junction held 3 bases outside the gene matches. Germline V lookup: CDR1 SGHVS, CDR2 FQNEAQ. The CDR3 contains 14 residues. The DNA for the CDR3 is TGTGCCAGCAGCCGGGGACAGGCCACAGATACGCAGTATTTT. It is translated as CASSRGQATDTQYF. Combining the CDR3 with reference TRBV7-8 and TRBJ2-3 gives the whole variable domain GAGVSQSPRYKVAKRGQDVALRCDPISGHVSLFWYQQALGQGPEFLTYFQNEAQLDKSGLPSDRFFAERPEGSVSTLKIQRTQQEDSAVYLCASSRGQATDTQYFGPGTRLTVL.

J is TRBJ2-7 and V is TRBV21-1; no check of the table's D call, TRBD1, against the DNA was made. TRBV21-1 has pseudogene status. CDR3 length: 16 residues. DNA of the CDR3: TGTGCCAGCAGCAAAGGACAGAATAGGAGCTCCTACGAGCAGTACTTC. This gives the protein CASSKGQNRSSYEQYF.

The V gene is TRBV7-2, the J gene TRBJ1-2; TRBD1 matches at 8 bases. The CDR3 is made up of 16 amino acids. With V trimmed by 4 bases and J by 5 bases, 12 bases remained unmatched. In germline, CDR1 is SGHTA, CDR2 FQGNSA. Here the CDR3 reads CASSSLKDRVRYGYTF. The CDR3 region has the DNA TGTGCCAGCAGCTCTTTGAAGGACAGGGTGCGATATGGCTACACCTTC.

The genes are TRBV7-8 and TRBJ1-3; 9 bases align to TRBD1. This CDR3 comprises 15 residues. The germline gives CDR1 SGHVS, CDR2 FQNEAQ. Trimming cost V 5 bases and J 5 bases; bases outside gene matches: 7. As DNA, the CDR3 is TGTGCCAGCAGCCGAGAACAGGGGGCTCGAAACACCATATATTTT. Protein product: CASSREQGARNTIYF.

CDR3 protein: CASSKTGLENEKLFF. For the CDR3, the DNA is TGTGCCAGCAGTAAAACAGGTTTAGAGAATGAAAAACTGTTTTTT. This chain joins TRBV28 and TRBJ1-4; possible D gene TRBD1, 5 bases. Trimming shortened V by 5 bases and J by 5 bases, and 15 bases separated the two germline ends. Per germline, CDR1 MDHEN and CDR2 SYDVKM. The CDR3 extends over 15 amino acids.

The rearrangement links TRBV12-3 or TRBV12-4 to TRBJ2-7, with 8 bases lining up with TRBD2. J was trimmed by 4 bases and V by 5 bases; bases with no gene match: 4. The length of the CDR3 is 13 residues. The chain's CDR3 is CASSEGTSYEQYF. The CDR3 bases are TGTGCCAGCAGTGAGGGGACTAGTTACGAGCAGTACTTC.

The rearrangement links TRBV4-2 to TRBJ2-2; maybe TRBD1 (6 bases). Trimming stripped 5 bases from V and 3 bases from J, with 25 bases between. Germline assignment: CDR1 LGHNA and CDR2 YNFKEQ. CDR3 length: 19 residues. CDR3 sequence: CASSSFSTGLGSDTGELFF. The CDR3 nucleotides are TGTGCCAGCAGCTCCTTTTCGACAGGTTTGGGATCCGACACCGGGGAGCTGTTTTTT.

This CDR3 reads CASSITPGTGGYEQYF. Written as DNA, the CDR3 is TGTGCCAGTAGTATTACTCCTGGGACAGGAGGCTACGAGCAGTACTTC. The chain joins TRBV19 to TRBJ2-7; 8 positions agree with TRBD1. This CDR3 comprises 16 residues. The trim removed 3 bases at V and 3 bases at J, leaving 10 bases unmatched. Germline CDR1 reads LNHDA; CDR2 reads SQIVND (reference sequence). Filled out from reference TRBV19 and TRBJ2-7, the complete variable domain reads DGGITQSPKYLFRKEGQNVTLSCEQNLNHDAMYWYRQDPGQGLRLIYYSQIVNDFQKGDIAEGYSVSREKKESFPLTVTSAQKNPTAFYLCASSITPGTGGYEQYFGPGTRLTVT.

This chain connects TRBV6-1 to TRBJ2-7; 12 bases fit TRBD2. Trimming took 2 bases from V and 4 from J; bases not matched to a gene: 3. There are 15 residues in the CDR3. Germline assignment: CDR1 MNHNS and CDR2 SASEGT. CDR3 amino acids: CASSESGLAGYEQYF. DNA of the CDR3: TGTGCCAGCAGTGAATCAGGACTAGCGGGGTACGAGCAGTACTTC.

The CDR3 bases are TGTGCCAGCAGCCAAGAGCCCGAACAGGGGGCGAGAAACACCATATATTTT. Protein: CASSQEPEQGARNTIYF. The V and J genes are TRBV3-1 (or the pseudogene TRBV3-2) and TRBJ1-3, with 9 positions matching TRBD1. Germline CDR1 is LGHDT and CDR2 is YNNKEL (reference sequence). CDR3 size: 17 residues. V was clipped by 0 bases and J by 5 bases; unmatched bases: 8.

CDR3 in DNA: TGTGCCAGCAGCCGTGGAAGGAGTCGACAGGGGGGTGAAAAACTGTTTTTT. It is translated as CASSRGRSRQGGEKLFF. The chain carries TRBV3-1 (or the pseudogene TRBV3-2) and TRBJ1-4; 9 bases line up with TRBD1. With V trimmed by 4 bases and J by 7 bases, 13 bases remained unmatched. The CDR3 contains 17 residues. Germline CDR1 LGHDT, CDR2 YNNKEL (reference sequence).

The chain uses TRBV25-1 and TRBJ2-5; tentatively, D is TRBD1 (6 bases). This CDR3 is 14 amino acids long. Looked up from germline, CDR1 is MGHDK and CDR2 is SYGVNS. With 3 bases removed from V and 2 bases from J, the gap between germline ends came to 10 bases. The CDR3 region is CASSDVGQQETQYF. CDR3 DNA sequence: TGTGCCAGCAGTGACGTCGGACAGCAAGAGACCCAGTACTTC.

The chain couples TRBV18 to TRBJ2-5; 7 bases are shared with TRBD1. The CDR3 runs 16 residues. Germline CDR1 is KGHSH and CDR2 is LQKENI. V dropped 3 bases and J dropped 5; count of bases not matched to a gene: 12. The CDR3 DNA reads as TGTGCCAGCTCACCTGATGGGACAGCTCTGGGGGAGACCCAGTACTTC. Translated, it gives CASSPDGTALGETQYF. The full variable domain, in which reference TRBV18 and TRBJ2-5 provide the parts outside the CDR3, is NAGVMQNPRHLVRRRGQEARLRCSPMKGHSHVYWYRQLPEEGLKFMVYLQKENIIDESGMPKERFSAEFPKEGPSILRIQQVVRGDSAAYFCASSPDGTALGETQYFGPGTRLLVL.

The V and J genes are TRBV19 and TRBJ2-2; 12 bases are shared with TRBD1. With 3 bases clipped from V and 7 bases from J, the junction kept 9 bases outside the gene matches. Germline V CDR1 and CDR2: LNHDA, SQIVND (reference sequence). CDR3 length: 17 residues. Here the CDR3 reads CASSIFSGQGAGGELFF. CDR3 sequence (DNA): TGTGCCAGTAGTATTTTCTCGGGACAGGGGGCCGGCGGGGAGCTGTTTTTT.

This clone was recorded a few times. The chain recombines TRBV6-2 or TRBV6-3 with TRBJ1-2; possible D gene TRBD1, 6 bases. The germline CDR1 and CDR2 sequences are MNHEY and SVGEGT. With 2 bases removed from V and 5 bases from J, the gap between germline ends came to 21 bases. The CDR3 covers 17 residues. CDR3 in DNA: TGTGCCAGCAGTTACCGGCAGGGGCTTAACACGGGATATGGCTACACCTTC. Translating gives CASSYRQGLNTGYGYTF.

The chain recombines TRBV7-9 with TRBJ1-4; D is ambiguous. Looked up from germline, CDR1 is SEHNR and CDR2 is FQNEAQ (reference sequence). The CDR3 runs to 13 residues. Trimming pared 7 bases from V and 7 bases from J, leaving 13 bases between. In DNA form, the CDR3 reads TGTGCCAGCAACCTCGGGGATGGTGAAAAACTGTTTTTT. This translates into CASNLGDGEKLFF. Complete variable domain (other parts from reference TRBV7-9 and TRBJ1-4): DTGVSQNPRHKITKRGQNVTFRCDPISEHNRLYWYRQTLGQGPEFLTYFQNEAQLEKSRLLSDRFSAERPKGSFSTLEIQRTEQGDSAMYLCASNLGDGEKLFFGSGTQLSVL.

The V gene is TRBV5-1, the J gene TRBJ2-3, with a possible D match to TRBD1 (6 bases). This CDR3 spans 15 amino acids. V was clipped by 1 base and J by 6 bases, with 15 bases between them. CDR1 and CDR2 from the germline V gene are SGHRS and YFSETQ. The CDR3 protein is CASSLTDHRVDTQYF. In DNA, the CDR3 is TGCGCCAGCAGCTTGACCGACCACAGGGTCGATACGCAGTATTTT.

The J gene is TRBJ2-5, the V gene TRBV7-2; TRBD2 might be the D (5 bases). Deletions cut 5 bases from V and 7 bases from J, with 14 bases between. In germline, CDR1 is SGHTA, CDR2 FQGNSA. The CDR3 sequence is 13 residues long. The CDR3 loop is CASSKTGEWTQYF. In DNA, the CDR3 is TGTGCCAGCAGCAAAACCGGGGAGTGGACCCAGTACTTC.

The genes are TRBV24-1 and TRBJ1-2, with D uncertain. This CDR3 region has 11 residues. Trimming removed 6 bases from V and 7 bases from J, with 8 bases in between. CDR1 KGHDR and CDR2 SFDVKD come from the germline V gene. The DNA of the CDR3 is TGTGCCACCAGTTCCGGGGTTGGCTACACCTTC. Amino acid sequence: CATSSGVGYTF.

The gene calls are TRBV9 and TRBJ2-3; D ambiguous. CDR1 and CDR2 (germline): SGDLS, YYNGEE. CDR3 size: 15 residues. Between the trimmed V and J ends, which lost 2 bases and 0 bases, there was a span of 10 bases. The CDR3 sequence is CASSVSSLSTDTQYF. In nucleotides, the CDR3 is TGTGCCAGCAGCGTTAGCAGCCTTAGCACAGATACGCAGTATTTT.

The genes are TRBV5-6 and TRBJ2-2, with TRBD2 matching 10 bases. Germline V gene lookup returns CDR1 SGHDT and CDR2 YYEEEE. The trim removed 4 bases at V and 6 bases at J, leaving 6 bases unmatched. This CDR3 comprises 15 residues. CDR3 region: CASSQTSGFAGELFF. The CDR3 nucleotides are TGTGCCAGCAGCCAGACTAGCGGGTTCGCCGGGGAGCTGTTTTTT.

Ten or more counts support this clone. The V gene is TRBV2, the J gene TRBJ1-2, with D possibly being TRBD1 (5 bases). V dropped 4 bases and J dropped 1 base, with 13 bases sitting between them. The CDR3 covers 15 residues. Germline values: CDR1 SNHLY, CDR2 FYNNEI. CDR3 coding DNA: TGTGCCAGCAGTGTAGGGGCAGGGAATAACTATGGCTACACCTTC. This gives the protein CASSVGAGNNYGYTF.

CDR3 sequence: CASSEGEGRPGNTIYF. The CDR3 DNA sequence: TGTGCCAGCAGTGAAGGGGAAGGGAGGCCTGGAAACACCATATATTTT. The chain is built from TRBV25-1 and TRBJ1-3, with D hard to call. In germline, CDR1 is MGHDK, CDR2 SYGVNS. V lost 2 bases, J lost 2 bases, and 13 bases lay in between. The CDR3 has 16 residues.

The chain uses TRBV3-1 (or the pseudogene TRBV3-2) and TRBJ1-1, with a tentative D call TRBD1 (6 bases). There are 17 residues in the CDR3. The V gene's germline CDR1 is LGHDT and CDR2 YNNKEL (reference sequence). V was trimmed by 3 bases and J by 4 bases, leaving 21 bases between them. The CDR3 protein is CASSHSPRTARLTEAFF. Here the CDR3 DNA reads TGTGCCAGCAGCCACTCACCGAGGACAGCTAGACTCACTGAAGCTTTCTTT.

The chain employs TRBV18 and TRBJ2-7, with unresolved D. The V gene lost 10 bases and the J gene lost 6 bases, with 22 bases spanning the gap. Germline V gene data show CDR1 as KGHSH and CDR2 as LQKENI. The CDR3 sequence is 14 residues long. The chain's CDR3 is CATQNSRVPPEQYF. The CDR3 DNA follows: TGTGCCACCCAAAATTCAAGAGTCCCCCCCGAGCAGTACTTC. The whole variable domain, remainder taken from reference TRBV18 and TRBJ2-7, is NAGVMQNPRHLVRRRGQEARLRCSPMKGHSHVYWYRQLPEEGLKFMVYLQKENIIDESGMPKERFSAEFPKEGPSILRIQQVVRGDSAAYFCATQNSRVPPEQYFGPGTRLTVT.

This chain connects TRBV6-1 to TRBJ2-1, with 14 bases lining up with TRBD2. The CDR3 totals 19 residues. CDR1 and CDR2 (germline): MNHNS, SASEGT. After removal of 1 base from V and 9 bases from J, the junction contained 14 bases not matched to a gene. CDR3 DNA sequence: TGTGCCAGCAGTGAAGGACTAGCGGGAGGGCCAAGAGAACGTGGTGAGCAGTTCTTC. Encoded protein: CASSEGLAGGPRERGEQFF.

The CDR3 reads CASSSGQAKVGYTF. The CDR3 DNA reads TGTGCCAGCAGCTCCGGACAGGCTAAAGTTGGCTACACCTTC. The V and J genes are TRBV7-9 and TRBJ1-2; 7 nucleotides align to TRBD1. The ends lost 4 bases at V and 7 bases at J; junction bases unmatched: 9. Per the germline V gene, CDR1 is SEHNR and CDR2 is FQNEAQ (reference sequence). This CDR3 is 14 amino acids long.

This rearrangement joins TRBV24-1 to TRBJ2-5, with 10 bases that match TRBD2. This CDR3 has 16 amino acids. The V and J ends lost 0 bases and 1 base, in that order; junction bases with no gene match: 1. Per germline, CDR1 KGHDR and CDR2 SFDVKD. CDR3 residues: CATSDLTSGTQETQYF. The CDR3 nucleotides read TGTGCCACCAGTGATTTGACTAGCGGGACCCAAGAGACCCAGTACTTC.

V and J are TRBV2 and TRBJ2-1; a possible D gene is TRBD2 (6 bases). Germline loops: CDR1 SNHLY, CDR2 FYNNEI. V was clipped by 8 bases and J by 7 bases, with 21 bases between them. The CDR3 runs to 15 residues. The CDR3 DNA follows: TGTGCCAGCCGGCCGGAAGGCCTAGGAGGGAATGAGCAGTTCTTC. This sequence encodes CASRPEGLGGNEQFF.